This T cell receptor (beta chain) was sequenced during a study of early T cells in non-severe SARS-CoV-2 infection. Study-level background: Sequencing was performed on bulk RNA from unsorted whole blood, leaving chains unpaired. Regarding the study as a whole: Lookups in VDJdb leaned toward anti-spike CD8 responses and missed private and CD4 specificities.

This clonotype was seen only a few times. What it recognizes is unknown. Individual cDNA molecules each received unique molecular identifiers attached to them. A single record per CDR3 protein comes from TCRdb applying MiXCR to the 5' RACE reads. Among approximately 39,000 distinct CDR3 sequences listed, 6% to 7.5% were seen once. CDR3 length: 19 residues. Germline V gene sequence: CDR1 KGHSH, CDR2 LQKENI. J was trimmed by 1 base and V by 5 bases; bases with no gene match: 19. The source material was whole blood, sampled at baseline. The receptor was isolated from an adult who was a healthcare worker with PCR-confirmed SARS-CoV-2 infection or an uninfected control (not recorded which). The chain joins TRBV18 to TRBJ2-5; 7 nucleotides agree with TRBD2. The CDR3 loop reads CASSSFSRPAGEAQETQYF. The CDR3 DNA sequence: TGTGCCAGCTCATCTTTTTCAAGACCCGCGGGGGAGGCCCAAGAGACCCAGTACTTC.